The text below deals with one T cell receptor beta chain. In the authors' methods: Scientists estimated how many nucleated cells there were by amplifying reference gene primers. Only in-frame clones appear in the TCRdb table, and some are missing; sequencing was by immunoSEQ multiplex PCR. V, J and clone size reflect that table, while D and trimming were determined from the DNA. This repertoire shows about 200,000 clones, around nine tenths found once; its top ten account for approximately 6%. The sample originates from a study of blood T cell repertoires in COVID-19. In the study overall: Both acute and convalescent COVID-19 samples were obtained from the United States, Italy and Spain. The cDNA or gDNA used as material had been derived from T cells, B-cell-depleted T cells, or PBMCs.

The germline V gene encodes CDR1 SNHLY and CDR2 FYNNEI. Between the trimmed V and J ends, which lost 2 bases and 13 bases, there was a span of 11 bases. The CDR3 runs to 11 residues. The chain recombines TRBV2 with TRBJ2-5, with unresolved D. The clonotype comes from a man aged 55 to 70 who had recovered from COVID-19. The specimen sequenced was peripheral blood. CDR3 region: CASSERLEMYF. DNA of the CDR3: TGTGCCAGCAGTGAACGTCTAGAAATGTACTTC.